This T cell receptor beta chain was profiled in a study of T cells in Graves' hyperthyroidism and ophthalmopathy. Uncontrolled infection, other autoimmune disease, pregnancy or lactation barred patients from enrollment. The germline CDR1 and CDR2 sequences are ENHRY and SYGVKD. The CDR3 consists of 16 residues. With 4 bases removed from V and 1 base from J, the gap between germline ends came to 16 bases. This clonotype was picked up many times. Its antigen is not identified. The investigators amplified TCR beta CDR3 regions from RNA transcripts. The TCR CDR3 first-round RT-PCR relied on the HTBI primer set. TCRdb reprocessed the multiplex PCR reads with MiXCR, giving one entry per CDR3 protein. The table includes approximately 560,000 distinct CDR3 sequences, more than 15% detected once. General study results and limits: Ophthalmopathy was separated from stable hyperthyroidism by a 13 V-J model.

This TCR came from a woman between 25 and 40 years old with Graves' hyperthyroidism. The sample comprised blood. This chain joins TRBV10-3 and TRBJ1-2; a possible D gene is TRBD1 (5 bases). CDR3 DNA sequence: TGTGCCATCAGTGGTCCCCAGGGAGGAATTAACTATGGCTACACCTTC. This codes for CAISGPQGGINYGYTF.